The clone carrying this TCR beta chain was observed many times. Its antigen remains unknown. Trimming pared 2 bases from V and 8 bases from J, leaving 6 bases between. This CDR3 region has 11 residues. Germline loops: CDR1 MNHEY, CDR2 SVGAGI. Full-length variable regions came from constant-region reverse primers plus semi-nested Nested Universal Primer A PCR. TCRdb used MiXCR to reprocess the 5' RACE reads, holding one entry per CDR3 protein. The repertoire holds roughly 64,000 distinct CDR3 sequences, with around a fifth as singletons. Memory CD4+ T cells were sorted as CD4+CD45RO+CD25- cells. The study's findings and limits: Whole repertoires were not studied in the larger cohort, only one V-J beta rearrangement. Tumor memory CD4+ T cell TCR gene usage clustered with blood and lymph node memory CD4+ cells and lymph node naive CD4+ cells.

This chain uses TRBV6-5 with TRBJ1-1; D remains ambiguous. This receptor was identified in a female donor with breast cancer. Material for sequencing was memory CD4+ T cells sorted from a lymph node. Subset given: memory CD4+ T cells, CD4+CD45RO+CD25-. The CDR3 DNA reads TGTGCCAGCAGTTACCTTAACGAAGCTTTCTTT. Amino acid sequence: CASSYLNEAFF.